This T cell receptor (beta chain) was captured in a study of T-cell memory formation after mild COVID-19. This clonotype was seen only a few times. Its antigen is not identified. Study results and caveats: Memory sampled before infection contained some responding clones, suggesting cross-reactive memory joined. Researchers report contracting CD4+ clones mostly in CM and EM, with CD8+ clones in EMRA.

TCRdb reprocessed the 5' RACE reads with MiXCR, giving one entry per CDR3 protein. Among under 300,000 distinct CDR3 sequences, about a sixth were seen once, and the ten largest hold about 21%. The germline V gene encodes CDR1 LGHDT and CDR2 YNNKEL (reference sequence). This CDR3 region has 17 residues. V lost 2 bases, J lost 7 bases, and 21 bases lay in between. Sequencing was carried out using PBMCs or a T cell subset sorted from them (not recorded which). The chain joins TRBV3-1 to TRBJ2-4, with a tentative D call TRBD2 (6 bases). The origin of this receptor is a man younger than 35 who had mild COVID-19 (a few samples of this study predate the infection). Cell type and time point are not known. The CDR3 loop reads CASSQKFEGLTGNIQYF. The CDR3 coding sequence is TGTGCCAGCAGCCAAAAATTTGAGGGACTTACGGGGAACATTCAGTACTTC.